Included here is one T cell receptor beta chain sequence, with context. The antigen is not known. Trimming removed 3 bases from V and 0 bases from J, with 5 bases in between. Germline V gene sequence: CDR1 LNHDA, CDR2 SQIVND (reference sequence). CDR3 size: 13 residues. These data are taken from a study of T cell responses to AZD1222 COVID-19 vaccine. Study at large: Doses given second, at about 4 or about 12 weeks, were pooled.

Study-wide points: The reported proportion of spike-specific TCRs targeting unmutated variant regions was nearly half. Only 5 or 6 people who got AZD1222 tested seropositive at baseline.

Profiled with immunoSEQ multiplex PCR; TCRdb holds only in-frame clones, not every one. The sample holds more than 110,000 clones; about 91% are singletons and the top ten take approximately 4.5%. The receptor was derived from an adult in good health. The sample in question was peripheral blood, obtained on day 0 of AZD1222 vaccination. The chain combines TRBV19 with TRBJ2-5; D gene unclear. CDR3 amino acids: CASSIGNQETQYF. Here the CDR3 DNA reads TGTGCCAGTAGTATTGGAAACCAAGAGACCCAGTACTTC.